These 12 T cell receptor beta chains were sequenced from one sample in a study of T cells in Graves' hyperthyroidism and ophthalmopathy. Amplified TCR beta CDR3 regions derived from RNA transcripts. HTBI primers were employed in a first-round RT-PCR of the TCR CDR3. TCRdb used MiXCR to reprocess the multiplex PCR reads, holding one entry per CDR3 protein. The data show 600,000 or so distinct CDR3 sequences, with roughly 15% seen just once and roughly an eighth held by the top ten. Sequencing input: blood. The receptors shown here come from a woman aged 45-65 years with Graves' ophthalmopathy.

This clonotype was picked up many times. The gene calls are TRBV6-2 or TRBV6-3 and TRBJ2-1, with 7 nucleotides matching TRBD2. This CDR3 is built from 18 residues. Germline V gene lookup returns CDR1 MNHEY and CDR2 SVGEGT. J gave up 1 base and V 1 base, and 10 bases lay outside the gene matches. In DNA form, the CDR3 reads TGTGCCAGCAGTTACTATGTTTTACTAGCGACTTCCTACAATGAGCAGTTCTTC. As protein: CASSYYVLLATSYNEQFF.

This clonotype was counted at least ten times. The CDR3 spells CASSLSPGRIYGYTF. The CDR3 DNA is TGTGCCAGCAGCTTATCACCGGGACGGATCTATGGCTACACCTTC. The chain links TRBV7-2 to TRBJ1-2; maybe TRBD1 (5 bases). The CDR3 totals 15 residues. Germline V gene sequence: CDR1 SGHTA, CDR2 FQGNSA. The germline V and J ends were trimmed by 2 bases and 4 bases, with 14 bases remaining between them.

The CDR3 here is CATSDLGVNYGYTF. CDR3 in DNA: TGTGCCACCAGTGATTTAGGCGTGAACTATGGCTACACCTTC. This chain uses TRBV24-1 with TRBJ1-2, with D unclear. Per germline, CDR1 KGHDR and CDR2 SFDVKD. V lost 1 base and J 2 bases, leaving 7 bases between the germline ends. The CDR3 contains 14 residues.

This clonotype was counted many times. V and J are TRBV27 and TRBJ2-3; 8 nucleotides align to TRBD1. Germline CDR1 reads MNHEY; CDR2 reads SMNVEV (reference sequence). The V and J ends lost 5 bases and 2 bases, in that order; junction bases with no gene match: 9. The CDR3 length is 16 residues. CDR3 amino acids: CASSIQGQGPTDTQYF. The CDR3 DNA reads TGTGCCAGCAGTATACAAGGACAGGGCCCCACAGATACGCAGTATTTT.

The table lists this clonotype with many counts. This sequence joins TRBV11-1 and TRBJ1-4; D might be TRBD1 (5 bases). Per the germline V gene, CDR1 is SGHAT and CDR2 is FQDESV (reference sequence). Trimming removed 5 bases from V and 4 bases from J, with 8 bases in between. This CDR3 has 13 residues. CDR3 in amino acids: CASSRQNNEKLFF. CDR3 DNA sequence: TGTGCCAGCAGCCGACAGAATAATGAAAAACTGTTTTTT.

As to this clonotype: One junction end disagrees with the germline gene, perhaps due to a read error. The chain recombines TRBV6-5 with TRBJ2-5; tentative D call: TRBD1 (6 bases). CDR1 and CDR2 (germline): MNHEY, SVGAGI. The CDR3 is made up of 15 amino acids. The CDR3 spells CASSNSGTPQETQYF. The CDR3 DNA reads TGTGCCAGCAGTAACTCCGGGACACCACAAGAGACCCAGTACTTC.

Notes on this clonotype: A junction end diverges from the germline sequence, so it may reflect a read error. The rearrangement joins TRBV4-1 to TRBJ2-3; D gene unclear. Germline values: CDR1 MGHRA, CDR2 YSYEKL. CDR3 length: 13 residues. The CDR3 spells CASSQSTADTQYF. The CDR3 nucleotides are TGTGCCAGCAGCCAAAGTACCGCAGATACGCAGTATTTT.

Points on this clonotype: One end of the junction is discordant with germline, which a read error may explain. The V gene is TRBV4-2, the J gene TRBJ1-5; no clear D. This CDR3 comprises 15 residues. The germline V gene encodes CDR1 LGHNA and CDR2 YNFKEQ. The CDR3 sequence is CASIQDGLGNQPQHF. The CDR3 DNA reads as TGTGCCAGCATCCAAGATGGGCTCGGCAATCAGCCCCAGCATTTT.

This clonotype was counted at least ten times. The V gene is TRBV2, the J gene TRBJ1-1; D may be TRBD1 (6 bases). V shed 7 bases and J shed 4 bases, with 13 bases lying between them. Germline CDR1 SNHLY, CDR2 FYNNEI. The CDR3 runs 13 residues. The DNA for the CDR3 is TGTGCCAGCATGGACAGAGGTTCCACTGAAGCTTTCTTT. Encoded protein: CASMDRGSTEAFF.

The V call is TRBV15, the J call TRBJ2-7; the match to TRBD2 covers 10 bases. This CDR3 has 16 residues. Germline V gives CDR1 LNHNV, CDR2 YYDKDF (reference sequence). V shed 0 bases, J shed 6 bases, and the junction held 8 bases outside the gene matches. The DNA for the CDR3 is TGTGCCACCAGCAGAGATTCCCTAGCGGGAGTTTCCGAGCAGTACTTC. It encodes CATSRDSLAGVSEQYF.

This clonotype was seen a handful of times. The chain is built from TRBV24-1 and TRBJ2-1; a possible D gene is TRBD2 (5 bases). Germline lookup yields CDR1 KGHDR and CDR2 SFDVKD. The CDR3 has 16 residues. The germline V and J ends were trimmed by 3 bases and 1 base, with 12 bases remaining between them. CDR3 coding DNA: TGTGCCACCAGTGATGTGGCGGGTAATTCCTACAATGAGCAGTTCTTC. Amino acid sequence: CATSDVAGNSYNEQFF.

This clonotype was found a few times. The V and J genes are TRBV19 and TRBJ2-1, with 11 bases lining up with TRBD2. Trimming at V came to 5 bases and at J to 4 bases, leaving 7 bases not matched to a gene. The CDR3 consists of 16 residues. CDR1 LNHDA and CDR2 SQIVND come from the germline V gene (reference sequence). The CDR3 sequence: CASSPPRTSGYNEQFF. CDR3 nucleotides: TGTGCCAGTAGTCCTCCCCGGACTAGCGGGTACAATGAGCAGTTCTTC. Variable domain in full (rest from reference TRBV19 and TRBJ2-1): DGGITQSPKYLFRKEGQNVTLSCEQNLNHDAMYWYRQDPGQGLRLIYYSQIVNDFQKGDIAEGYSVSREKKESFPLTVTSAQKNPTAFYLCASSPPRTSGYNEQFFGPGTRLTVL.